Listed here are 30 T cell receptor beta chains from one sample, sequenced in a study of beta chain features in type 1 diabetes. Study results and caveats: Across all four CD4+ subsets, people with type 1 diabetes showed modestly shorter TCRB CDR3s.

The antigens these receptors bind are not known. Expressed TCRB transcripts were sequenced because the entire RNA isolate underwent reverse transcription. Profiling relied on immunoSEQ multiplex PCR, and the TCRdb table lists in-frame clones only, not all of them. The sample records some 63,000 clones, roughly 50% being singletons. Input material: central memory CD4+ T cells from blood. These receptors originate from a man aged 25-45 years with type 1 diabetes.

V usage is TRBV5-1 and J usage is TRBJ2-5, with D perhaps matching TRBD1 (6 bases). The end of the DNA is better explained by TRBJ2-7, so the J call may be wrong. Germline CDR1 and CDR2: SGHRS and YFSETQ. CDR3 length equals 14 residues. The CDR3 sequence is CASSLQGRYDEQYF. As DNA, the CDR3 is TGCGCCAGCAGCCTACAGGGCAGGTATGACGAGCAGTACTTC.

This chain joins TRBV27 and TRBJ2-7, with TRBD1 matching 8 bases. CDR3 length equals 15 residues. J gave up 3 bases and V 4 bases, and 8 bases lay outside the gene matches. Germline V gives CDR1 MNHEY, CDR2 SMNVEV (reference sequence). The CDR3 DNA reads as TGTGCCAGCAGTTGGTCCGGACAGGGCGGCTACGAGCAGTACTTC. Translating gives CASSWSGQGGYEQYF.

This clone was seen a few times. V and J are TRBV2 and TRBJ1-2; 7 bases align to TRBD1. The CDR3 spans 12 residues. The germline gives CDR1 SNHLY, CDR2 FYNNEI. V lost 6 bases, J lost 6 bases, and 4 bases stayed unmatched. In DNA form, the CDR3 reads TGTGCCAGCAGGTTGACAGGGAATGGCTACACCTTC. Translation: CASRLTGNGYTF.

The rearrangement uses TRBV5-1 and TRBJ2-5, with TRBD1 identical over 8 bases. J was trimmed by 5 bases and V by 4 bases; bases with no gene match: 7. This CDR3 region has 14 residues. Germline-derived CDR1 and CDR2 are SGHRS and YFSETQ. The CDR3 coding sequence is TGCGCCAGCAGCAAATTGGACAGGGCGGAGACCCAGTACTTC. As protein: CASSKLDRAETQYF.

The V gene is TRBV11-3, the J gene TRBJ1-2; tentative D call: TRBD1 (5 bases). Trimming removed 6 bases from V and 3 bases from J, with 8 bases in between. CDR3 length: 12 amino acids. Looked up from germline, CDR1 is SGHNT and CDR2 is YENEEA. In DNA form, the CDR3 reads TGTGCCAGCAGTTCCAGGGACTATGGCTACACCTTC. It encodes CASSSRDYGYTF.

The chain joins TRBV5-4 to TRBJ1-1; TRBD1 is a possible D gene (6 bases). The CDR3 extends over 14 amino acids. The V and J ends lost 5 bases and 2 bases respectively, with 13 bases between them. The germline V gene encodes CDR1 SGHNT and CDR2 YYREEE (reference sequence). The CDR3 loop reads CASRPRQANTEAFF. CDR3 coding DNA: TGTGCCAGCAGACCGAGACAGGCAAACACTGAAGCTTTCTTT. Full variable domain (remainder filled in from reference TRBV5-4 and TRBJ1-1): ETGVTQSPTHLIKTRGQQVTLRCSSQSGHNTVSWYQQALGQGPQFIFQYYREEENGRGNFPPRFSGLQFPNYSSELNVNALELDDSALYLCASRPRQANTEAFFGQGTRLTVV.

The V and J genes are TRBV19 and TRBJ2-1; perhaps TRBD1 as D (6 bases). Germline CDR1 reads LNHDA; CDR2 reads SQIVND (reference sequence). This CDR3 has 14 amino acids. Trimming pared 6 bases from V and 6 bases from J, leaving 15 bases between. This chain's CDR3 is CASRLGGVGNEQFF. The CDR3, as DNA: TGTGCCAGTAGGCTAGGGGGAGTTGGCAATGAGCAGTTCTTC.

The chain combines TRBV7-6 with TRBJ2-3; 9 bases are shared with TRBD1. V gave up 5 bases and J gave up 4 bases; unmatched junction bases: 10. This CDR3 spans 16 amino acids. The germline gives CDR1 SGHVS, CDR2 FNYEAQ. In DNA, the CDR3 is TGTGCCAGCAGCCCACAGGGGACAGGGTGGCCAGATACGCAGTATTTT. This translates into CASSPQGTGWPDTQYF.

This chain links TRBV7-2 with TRBJ2-5; 11 positions match TRBD2. This CDR3 has 15 amino acids. Germline V lookup: CDR1 SGHTA, CDR2 FQGNSA. V lost 5 bases, J lost 2 bases, and 4 bases stayed unmatched. The CDR3 is CASSGTSGLQETQYF. The CDR3 DNA reads TGTGCCAGCAGCGGGACTAGCGGATTACAAGAGACCCAGTACTTC.

This clone was found a few times. The chain uses TRBV9 and TRBJ1-2, with TRBD1 matching 10 bases. The V gene end was trimmed by 2 bases and the J gene end by 8 bases; junction bases not matched to a gene: 3. CDR1 is SGDLS, CDR2 YYNGEE, per germline. CDR3 size: 13 residues. In DNA, the CDR3 is TGTGCCAGCAGCGTCGGACAGGGGGGAGGCTACACCTTC. Protein sequence: CASSVGQGGGYTF.

The CDR3 DNA is TGTGCCAGCAGCCGGGGGGGACAGTTGGGGGAGCTGTTTTTT. Amino acid sequence: CASSRGGQLGELFF. The V and J genes are TRBV6-5 and TRBJ2-2; possible D gene TRBD2, 8 bases. This CDR3 comprises 14 residues. Trimming took off 6 bases at V and 8 bases at J, with 16 bases between the two ends. The germline V gene encodes CDR1 MNHEY and CDR2 SVGAGI.

The V call is TRBV2, the J call TRBJ2-3; D possibly corresponds to TRBD2 (6 bases). CDR3 length: 15 residues. Germline V lookup: CDR1 SNHLY, CDR2 FYNNEI. The V gene lost 6 bases and the J gene lost 2 bases, with 15 bases spanning the gap. CDR3: CASRMGGTTTDTQYF. The CDR3 coding sequence is TGTGCCAGCAGGATGGGCGGGACGACCACAGATACGCAGTATTTT. Full variable domain (outside the CDR3, taken from reference TRBV2 and TRBJ2-3): EPEVTQTPSHQVTQMGQEVILRCVPISNHLYFYWYRQILGQKVEFLVSFYNNEISEKSEIFDDQFSVERPDGSNFTLKIRSTKLEDSAMYFCASRMGGTTTDTQYFGPGTRLTVL.

In its sample, this clone was seen a few times. The chain is built from TRBV29-1 and TRBJ1-2, with a possible D match to TRBD1 (6 bases). Germline V lookup: CDR1 SQVTM, CDR2 ANQGSEA. Trimming pared 8 bases from V and 2 bases from J, leaving 12 bases between. The CDR3 is 12 amino acids. The CDR3 DNA reads as TGCAGCACAACCCAGGGGAACTATGGCTACACCTTC. This sequence encodes CSTTQGNYGYTF.

The chain is built from TRBV7-9 and TRBJ1-2; D unclear. V lost 5 bases, J lost 6 bases, and 10 bases lay in between. The CDR3 covers 12 residues. Germline CDR1 SEHNR, CDR2 FQNEAQ (reference sequence). This CDR3 reads CASSTGSNGYTF. The CDR3 coding sequence is TGTGCCAGCAGCACGGGGTCGAATGGCTACACCTTC.

This clone was detected a few times. In DNA form, the CDR3 reads TGTGCCAGCAGCGAAGAGGCGGGGGTTGAAGTGGGCTACACCTTC. Translated: CASSEEAGVEVGYTF. The gene calls are TRBV21-1 and TRBJ1-2. TRBV21-1 is described as a pseudogene. This CDR3 region has 15 residues.

In this sample, this clone turned up a few times. V usage is TRBV29-1 and J usage is TRBJ1-1, with D perhaps matching TRBD1 (5 bases). Germline V CDR1 and CDR2: SQVTM, ANQGSEA. There are 12 residues in the CDR3. V shed 6 bases and J shed 3 bases, with 11 bases lying between them. The CDR3 is CSVADSYTEAFF. The DNA for the CDR3 is TGCAGCGTAGCAGACAGCTACACTGAAGCTTTCTTT.

The chain couples TRBV10-1 to TRBJ2-1, with D possibly TRBD1 on 7 matching bases. Germline V lookup: CDR1 WNHNN, CDR2 SYGVQD (reference sequence). This CDR3 spans 16 amino acids. Trimming left V 0 bases short and J 1 base short, with 10 bases between. The CDR3: CASSESAGGSYNEQFF. CDR3 sequence (DNA): TGCGCCAGCAGTGAGTCGGCAGGGGGGTCCTACAATGAGCAGTTCTTC.

V and J are TRBV18 and TRBJ2-1; D remains unclear. CDR3 size: 15 residues. Germline CDR1 is KGHSH and CDR2 is LQKENI. Trimming pared 0 bases from V and 2 bases from J, leaving 8 bases between. CDR3 DNA sequence: TGTGCCAGCTCACCACCGTTCCCTACCTACAATGAGCAGTTCTTC. Translating it yields CASSPPFPTYNEQFF.

J is TRBJ2-3 and V is TRBV14, with 8 bases aligning to TRBD2. Germline V gene data show CDR1 as SGHDN and CDR2 as FVKESK. This CDR3 has 15 residues. The J segment lost 1 base and the V segment lost 4 bases, leaving 4 bases of the junction unmatched. CDR3 bases: TGTGCCAGCAGCCTAAGAGCGGGAGGCACAGATACGCAGTATTTT. Its translation is CASSLRAGGTDTQYF.

The chain employs TRBV12-5 and TRBJ1-2; possible D gene TRBD1, 5 bases. The V end was cut by 6 bases, the J end by 4 bases, with 15 bases between. The germline V gene has CDR1 LGHNT and CDR2 FRNRAP. This CDR3 spans 14 amino acids. The CDR3: CASGTPRDSYGYTF. Here the CDR3 DNA reads TGTGCTAGTGGAACCCCCAGGGATAGCTATGGCTACACCTTC.

In its sample, this clone was seen a few times. The CDR3 loop is CASNFRGNTEAFF. The CDR3 nucleotides are TGTGCCAGCAACTTTAGAGGGAACACTGAAGCTTTCTTT. The rearrangement joins TRBV2 to TRBJ1-1; D gene uncertain. V was clipped by 7 bases and J by 1 base, with 10 bases between them. The CDR3 has 13 amino acids. In germline, CDR1 is SNHLY, CDR2 FYNNEI. The full variable domain, with the rest looked up from reference TRBV2 and TRBJ1-1, is EPEVTQTPSHQVTQMGQEVILRCVPISNHLYFYWYRQILGQKVEFLVSFYNNEISEKSEIFDDQFSVERPDGSNFTLKIRSTKLEDSAMYFCASNFRGNTEAFFGQGTRLTVV.

The CDR3 reads CASSLAPPGSYNEQFF. The CDR3 nucleotides are TGTGCCAGCAGCTTAGCGCCCCCGGGGAGCTACAATGAGCAGTTCTTC. The J gene is TRBJ2-1, the V gene TRBV7-2, with D perhaps TRBD2 (5 bases). Trimming removed 0 bases at V and 3 bases at J, with 12 bases between. Looked up from germline, CDR1 is SGHTA and CDR2 is FQGNSA. The length of the CDR3 is 16 residues.

This clone was recorded once. The CDR3 spells CASTGGADYGYTF. The CDR3 region has the DNA TGTGCCAGCACGGGGGGCGCGGACTATGGCTACACCTTC. V gene TRBV5-4 combines with J gene TRBJ1-2; a possible D gene is TRBD1 (6 bases). CDR1 and CDR2 from the germline V gene are SGHNT and YYREEE (reference sequence). V lost 6 bases to trimming and J lost 3 bases, with 12 bases between them. The CDR3 has 13 amino acids. The full variable domain, with the rest looked up from reference TRBV5-4 and TRBJ1-2, is ETGVTQSPTHLIKTRGQQVTLRCSSQSGHNTVSWYQQALGQGPQFIFQYYREEENGRGNFPPRFSGLQFPNYSSELNVNALELDDSALYLCASTGGADYGYTFGSGTRLTVV.

The rearrangement joins TRBV11-3 to TRBJ2-1; 7 bases map to TRBD2. The ends lost 2 bases at V and 5 bases at J; junction bases unmatched: 9. The CDR3 extends over 16 amino acids. The germline V gene has CDR1 SGHNT and CDR2 YENEEA. For the CDR3, the DNA is TGTGCCAGCAGCTTATCCTCAACTAGCGCTGACAATGAGCAGTTCTTC. Translated, it gives CASSLSSTSADNEQFF.

This clone was observed a handful of times. The rearrangement joins TRBV11-2 to TRBJ2-2, with 13 bases aligning to TRBD2. J lost 6 bases, V lost 1 base, and 8 bases had no gene match. Germline loops: CDR1 SGHAT, CDR2 FQNNGV. The CDR3 length is 18 residues. The CDR3 nucleotides are TGTGCCAGCAGCTTAGGACTAGCGGGGGGCCCCCTGCCCGGGGAGCTGTTTTTT. Protein: CASSLGLAGGPLPGELFF.

J is TRBJ2-6 and V is TRBV19, with a weak D call TRBD1 (6 bases). The length of the CDR3 is 17 residues. Trimming took 3 bases from V and 0 from J, leaving 12 bases between them. The germline V gene encodes CDR1 LNHDA and CDR2 SQIVND (reference sequence). This CDR3 is CASSISGASSGANVLTF. The CDR3 nucleotides read TGTGCCAGTAGTATTTCAGGGGCCAGCTCTGGGGCCAACGTCCTGACTTTC.

V gene TRBV9 combines with J gene TRBJ2-7; 12 positions agree with TRBD2. Trimming took 4 bases from V and 2 from J; bases not matched to a gene: 4. This CDR3 has 15 amino acids. CDR1 and CDR2 from the germline V gene are SGDLS and YYNGEE. Here the CDR3 DNA reads TGTGCCAGCAGCATCGGACTAGCGGGAACCTACGAGCAGTACTTC. The encoded protein is CASSIGLAGTYEQYF.

The chain couples TRBV6-5 to TRBJ2-3; TRBD1 aligns across 8 bases. The ends lost 0 bases at V and 2 bases at J; junction bases unmatched: 4. Germline V gene data show CDR1 as MNHEY and CDR2 as SVGAGI. This CDR3 is 16 amino acids long. The CDR3 loop is CASSYSGTGDTDTQYF. CDR3 nucleotide sequence: TGTGCCAGCAGTTACTCCGGGACAGGAGACACAGATACGCAGTATTTT.

The chain joins TRBV5-5 to TRBJ2-3; 11 positions agree with TRBD2. The V gene end was trimmed by 4 bases and the J gene end by 4 bases; junction bases not matched to a gene: 2. This CDR3 has 14 amino acids. The germline gives CDR1 SGHKS, CDR2 YYEKEE (reference sequence). CDR3 region: CASSQLAGADTQYF. The CDR3 DNA sequence: TGTGCCAGCAGCCAACTAGCGGGAGCAGATACGCAGTATTTT.

A remark on this clone: The same CDR3 is also encoded by other DNA sequences in this sample. The chain recombines TRBV6-1 with TRBJ1-1; D gene unclear. This CDR3 comprises 13 residues. The germline V gene encodes CDR1 MNHNS and CDR2 SASEGT. Trimming took off 5 bases at V and 4 bases at J, with 11 bases between the two ends. In DNA, the CDR3 is TGTGCCAGCAGTTTGCAGGTTCGCACTGAAGCTTTCTTT. Protein: CASSLQVRTEAFF.